This is a list of T cell receptor beta chains from one sample in a study of human T cells and chemical hapten exposure. One entry per CDR3 protein results from TCRdb running MiXCR on the RACE reads. The sample contains roughly 70,000 distinct CDR3 sequences, approximately 32% of which appear only once. The specimen comprised whole blood, sampled in connection with sensitization to the hapten diphenylcyclopropenone (DPC). These receptor sequences come from a middle-aged man with alopecia areata. Some clones in this sample may be carry-over from other donors' samples. Both conserved end residues are part of each CDR3. D genes are given only for firm matches. Size values are once, few and many counts, or a class for expanded clones, and some rows have none.

TRBJ1-1 - TRBV27 - TGTGCCAGCAGTTTAGGGCAGGAAGGGAGGAACACTGAAGCTTTCTTT CASSLGQEGRNTEAFF
TRBJ1-1 - TRBV7-9 - TGTGCCAGCAGCTTCCTTTACCAGGGAGAAACTTTCTTT CASSFLYQGETFF
TRBJ2-2 few TRBV12-3/TRBV12-4 - TGTGCCAGCAGTCTCCCCGCGGGGCTAGCGTCGAACACCGGGGAGCTGTTTTTT CASSLPAGLASNTGELFF
TRBJ2-1 - TRBV9 TRBD2 TGTGCCAGCAGCGGACTAGCGGGAGGGCCGGATTCATCCTACAATGAGCAGTTCTTC CASSGLAGGPDSSYNEQFF
TRBJ2-1 few TRBV18 TRBD2 TGTGCCAGCTCTCGTAGCGGGAGGGCCGGGGATGAGCAGTTCTTC CASSRSGRAGDEQFF
TRBJ2-7 many TRBV20-1 TRBD2 TGCAGTGCTAGAGGACCGGGACTAGGCTACGAGCAGTACTTC CSARGPGLGYEQYF
TRBJ2-5 few TRBV20-1 TRBD2 TGCAGTGCTAGAGGGAGACTAGCGGCGCAAGAGACCCAGTACTTC CSARGRLAAQETQYF
TRBJ2-7 few TRBV10-2 - TGCGCCAGCACCCCTAACGGATACGAGCAGTACTTC CASTPNGYEQYF
TRBJ1-6 - TRBV3-1 TRBD1 TGTGCCAGCAGCCAGGGACAGGGCGGGTCACCCCTCCACTTT CASSQGQGGSPLHF
TRBJ2-1 many TRBV9 - TGTGCCAGCAGCGTAGGTCAGTCGGGGAATGAGCAGTTCTTC CASSVGQSGNEQFF
TRBJ2-5 - TRBV28 - TGTGCCAGCAGTTCTCAGGGGCGAAAGACCCAGTACTTC CASSSQGRKTQYF
TRBJ1-3 - TRBV29-1 TRBD1 TGCAGCGTCGGCGACAGGGACGGAAACACCATATATTTT CSVGDRDGNTIYF
TRBJ1-2 - TRBV30 TRBD1 TGTGCCTGGAGTCCACAAGGGACAGGTAGAGACTATGGCTACACCTTC CAWSPQGTGRDYGYTF
TRBJ2-3 few TRBV5-1 - TGCGCCAGCAGCTCCGGGCCTCCCCGAGATACGCAGTATTTT CASSSGPPRDTQYF
TRBJ1-3 - TRBV12-3/TRBV12-4 - TGTGCCAGCAGGCAGAGCTCTGGAAACACCATATATTTT CASRQSSGNTIYF
TRBJ2-1 - TRBV11-2 - TGTGCCAGCACCCCTGGGGCGGCCTACAATGAGCAGTTCTTC CASTPGAAYNEQFF
TRBJ2-3 few TRBV12-3/TRBV12-4 TRBD1 TGTGCCAGCAGTCTAGGACAGGGGGCAGATACGCAGTATTTT CASSLGQGADTQYF
TRBJ2-1 - TRBV30 - TGTGCCTGGAGTGTGTGGGAAGACGTTACGTCCTACAATGAGCAGTTCTTC CAWSVWEDVTSYNEQFF
TRBJ2-3 few TRBV20-1 TRBD2 TGCAGTGCTAGAGGGGGGGGACGGAACACAGATACGCAGTATTTT CSARGGGRNTDTQYF
TRBJ2-1 - TRBV28 - TGTGCCAGCGCCCCAGCGCGGACCTACAATGAGCAGTTCTTC CASAPARTYNEQFF
TRBJ2-1 many TRBV7-2 - TGTGCCAGCAGCTCCCCTTGGGGGTACAATGAGCAGTTCTTC CASSSPWGYNEQFF
TRBJ2-2 once TRBV9 - TGTGCCAGCAGCGTACTAGAGGTAGCCGGGGAGCTGTTTTTT CASSVLEVAGELFF